Following are 9 T cell receptor beta chains from one sample sequenced in a study of shared clonotypes between healthy human individuals. The data were produced by immunoSEQ multiplex PCR, yet TCRdb's version contains in-frame clones alone and is incomplete. The sample lists 90,000 to 150,000 clones, 55% to 70% seen once, with roughly a quarter in the top ten. The source material was memory CD8+ T cells sorted from blood. Subset indicated: CD45RO+ cells pooled with CCR7-negative TemRA cells. The receptors derive from a woman aged 30 to 39 in good health.

This rearrangement joins TRBV4-1 to TRBJ1-2; unclear D gene. Per the germline V gene, CDR1 is MGHRA and CDR2 is YSYEKL. Trimming pared 4 bases from V and 4 bases from J, leaving 19 bases between. There are 16 residues in the CDR3. CDR3 protein: CASSPCPYRKTYGYTF. The DNA for the CDR3 is TGCGCCAGCAGCCCATGCCCCTACCGAAAGACCTATGGCTACACCTTC.

The rearrangement joins TRBV27 to TRBJ2-6; the D is unclear. V shed 7 bases and J shed 3 bases, with 10 bases lying between them. The CDR3 loop spans 14 amino acids. CDR1 and CDR2 from the germline V gene are MNHEY and SMNVEV (reference sequence). The CDR3 loop reads CASKSKFGANVLTF. In nucleotides, the CDR3 is TGTGCCAGCAAGTCCAAATTTGGGGCCAACGTCCTGACTTTC.

To note about this clone: The same CDR3 is also encoded by other DNA sequences in this sample. This rearrangement joins TRBV5-1 to TRBJ2-1; no definite D call. V shed 2 bases and J shed 1 base, with 7 bases lying between them. In germline, CDR1 is SGHRS, CDR2 YFSETQ. The CDR3 runs to 14 residues. CDR3 DNA: TGCGCCAGCAGCTTAAGCAGTTCCTACAATGAGCAGTTCTTC. This gives the protein CASSLSSSYNEQFF.

This chain joins TRBV19 and TRBJ2-7, with D possibly matching TRBD1 (5 bases). Deletions cut 6 bases from V and 3 bases from J, with 12 bases between. The germline V gene has CDR1 LNHDA and CDR2 SQIVND (reference sequence). CDR3 length: 13 amino acids. CDR3 DNA sequence: TGTGCCAGTAGCCCAGGGATTAACTACGAGCAGTACTTC. Amino acids: CASSPGINYEQYF. The entire variable domain, with the rest obtained from reference TRBV19 and TRBJ2-7, is as follows: DGGITQSPKYLFRKEGQNVTLSCEQNLNHDAMYWYRQDPGQGLRLIYYSQIVNDFQKGDIAEGYSVSREKKESFPLTVTSAQKNPTAFYLCASSPGINYEQYFGPGTRLTVT.

This clone was seen once. This chain links TRBV27 with TRBJ2-7; TRBD1 agrees at 7 bases. Trimming at V came to 6 bases and at J to 3 bases, leaving 8 bases not matched to a gene. The germline CDR1 and CDR2 sequences are MNHEY and SMNVEV (reference sequence). CDR3 length equals 14 residues. CDR3 amino acids: CASRPGQMFYEQYF. CDR3 nucleotides: TGTGCCAGCAGGCCGGGACAGATGTTCTACGAGCAGTACTTC.

The V and J genes are TRBV5-1 and TRBJ1-1; D might be TRBD1 (5 bases). Trimming removed 1 base from V and 6 bases from J, with 7 bases in between. CDR1 SGHRS and CDR2 YFSETQ come from the germline V gene. This CDR3 spans 12 amino acids. The CDR3 loop reads CASSLPGPEAFF. DNA of the CDR3: TGCGCCAGCAGCTTGCCAGGGCCTGAAGCTTTCTTT.

This clone occurred once. The chain couples TRBV4-2 to TRBJ1-5; 8 bases map to TRBD1. V gave up 0 bases and J gave up 1 base; unmatched junction bases: 2. CDR3 length: 16 residues. Germline V gene lookup returns CDR1 LGHNA and CDR2 YNFKEQ. The CDR3 DNA follows: TGTGCCAGCAGCCAAGAACAGGGGGGAAGCAATCAGCCCCAGCATTTT. Translated, it gives CASSQEQGGSNQPQHF.

The V and J genes are TRBV15 and TRBJ1-3; 7 bases are a match to TRBD1. The CDR3 contains 14 residues. The junction had 3 bases not matched to a gene; V was cut back by 5 bases and J by 2 bases. The V gene's germline CDR1 is LNHNV and CDR2 YYDKDF (reference sequence). The CDR3 spells CATSGDSPGNTIYF. CDR3 nucleotides: TGTGCCACCAGCGGGGACAGTCCTGGAAACACCATATATTTT.

This chain uses TRBV14 with TRBJ2-3; D is unclear. The CDR3 is made up of 10 amino acids. V lost 0 bases and J 8 bases, leaving 0 bases between the germline ends. Germline lookup yields CDR1 SGHDN and CDR2 FVKESK. This CDR3 is CASSQDTQYF. The CDR3 DNA sequence: TGTGCCAGCAGCCAAGATACGCAGTATTTT.